This entry is about one T cell receptor beta chain. The target antigen is unknown. PCR employed 60 Vbeta and 13 Jbeta primers. Clones were read by immunoSEQ multiplex PCR, and TCRdb kept only the in-frame ones, dropping some. The sample yields roughly 76,000 clones, of which the top ten take up 2% to 3%. Donors sampled were nominally healthy, though unrecorded immune exposures were likely. The sample belongs to a study of cytomegalovirus exposure and HLA in healthy donors. Study-wide findings and caveats: A later analysis linked a missense DCLRE1C variant to TCR beta V- and J-gene trimming.

This clonotype originated in a female donor in good health and CMV-seropositive. The sequenced material came from PBMCs.

CDR3 DNA: TGTGCCAGCACCCTCAACAGGGGCCCCGAACTTAACACTGAAGCTTTCTTT. Translated, it gives CASTLNRGPELNTEAFF. V and J are TRBV4-2 and TRBJ1-1, with 7 nucleotides matching TRBD1. The V gene's germline CDR1 is LGHNA and CDR2 YNFKEQ. This CDR3 has 17 residues. V shed 7 bases, J shed 2 bases, and the junction held 16 bases outside the gene matches.